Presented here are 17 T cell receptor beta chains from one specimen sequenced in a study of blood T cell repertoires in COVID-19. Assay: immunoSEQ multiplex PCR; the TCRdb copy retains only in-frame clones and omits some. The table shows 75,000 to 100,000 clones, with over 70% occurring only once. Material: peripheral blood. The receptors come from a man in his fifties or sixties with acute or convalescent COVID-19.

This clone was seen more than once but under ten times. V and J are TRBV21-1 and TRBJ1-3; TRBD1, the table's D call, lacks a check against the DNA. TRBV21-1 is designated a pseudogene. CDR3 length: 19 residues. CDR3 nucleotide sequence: TGTGCCAGCAGCACCCCCCTGGGGCAGGGGGCTGGGAGTGGAAACACCATATATTTT. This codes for CASSTPLGQGAGSGNTIYF.

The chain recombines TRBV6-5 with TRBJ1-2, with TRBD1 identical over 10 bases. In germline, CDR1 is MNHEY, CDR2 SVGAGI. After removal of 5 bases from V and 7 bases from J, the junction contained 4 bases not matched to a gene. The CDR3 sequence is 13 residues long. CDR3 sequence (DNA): TGTGCCAGCAGTCCTTGGGACAGGGGTGGCTACACCTTC. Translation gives CASSPWDRGGYTF.

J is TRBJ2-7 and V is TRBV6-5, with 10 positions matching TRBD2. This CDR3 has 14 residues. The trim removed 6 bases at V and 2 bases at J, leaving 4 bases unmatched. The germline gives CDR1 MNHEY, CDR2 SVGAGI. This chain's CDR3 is CASRRGLAAYEQYF. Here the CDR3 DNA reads TGTGCCAGCAGACGCGGACTAGCGGCCTACGAGCAGTACTTC.

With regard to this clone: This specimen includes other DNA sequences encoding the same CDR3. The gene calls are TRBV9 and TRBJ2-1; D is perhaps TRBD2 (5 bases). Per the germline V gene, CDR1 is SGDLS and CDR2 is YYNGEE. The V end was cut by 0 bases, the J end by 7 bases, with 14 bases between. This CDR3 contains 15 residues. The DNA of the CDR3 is TGTGCCAGCAGCGTAGGGGTATCGGGGTATAATGAGCAGTTCTTC. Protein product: CASSVGVSGYNEQFF. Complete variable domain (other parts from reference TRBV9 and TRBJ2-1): DSGVTQTPKHLITATGQRVTLRCSPRSGDLSVYWYQQSLDQGLQFLIQYYNGEERAKGNILERFSAQQFPDLHSELNLSSLELGDSALYFCASSVGVSGYNEQFFGPGTRLTVL.

The DNA for the CDR3 is TGTGCCAGCAGCTCGAAATCAGATCAGCCCCAGCATTTT. It is translated as CASSSKSDQPQHF. The J gene is TRBJ1-5, the V gene TRBV7-2, with D uncertain. V was trimmed by 4 bases and J by 5 bases, leaving 9 bases between them. Germline loops: CDR1 SGHTA, CDR2 FQGNSA. The CDR3 contains 13 residues.

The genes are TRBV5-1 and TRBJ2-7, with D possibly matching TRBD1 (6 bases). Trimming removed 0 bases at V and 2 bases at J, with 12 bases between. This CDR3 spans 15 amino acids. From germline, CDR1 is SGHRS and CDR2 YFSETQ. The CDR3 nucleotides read TGCGCCAGCAGCTTGGCTCCTGGACAGCCCTACGAGCAGTACTTC. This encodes CASSLAPGQPYEQYF. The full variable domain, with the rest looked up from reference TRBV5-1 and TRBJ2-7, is KAGVTQTPRYLIKTRGQQVTLSCSPISGHRSVSWYQQTPGQGLQFLFEYFSETQRNKGNFPGRFSGRQFSNSRSEMNVSTLELGDSALYLCASSLAPGQPYEQYFGPGTRLTVT.

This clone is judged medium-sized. The CDR3 bases are TGTGCCAGTAGCCAAGGGGGACAGGGCGTTCAAGCTTTCTTT. The encoded protein is CASSQGGQGVQAFF. The chain joins TRBV19 to TRBJ1-1; 9 bases fit TRBD1. V was clipped by 6 bases and J by 9 bases; unmatched bases: 11. Germline V lookup: CDR1 LNHDA, CDR2 SQIVND (reference sequence). The CDR3 is made up of 14 amino acids.

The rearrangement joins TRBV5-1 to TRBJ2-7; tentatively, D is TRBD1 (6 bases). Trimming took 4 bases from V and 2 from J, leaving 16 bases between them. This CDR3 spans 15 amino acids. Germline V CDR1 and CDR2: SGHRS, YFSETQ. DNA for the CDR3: TGCGCCAGCAGCCCAGGGGCCTGGTCACCCTACGAGCAGTACTTC. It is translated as CASSPGAWSPYEQYF.

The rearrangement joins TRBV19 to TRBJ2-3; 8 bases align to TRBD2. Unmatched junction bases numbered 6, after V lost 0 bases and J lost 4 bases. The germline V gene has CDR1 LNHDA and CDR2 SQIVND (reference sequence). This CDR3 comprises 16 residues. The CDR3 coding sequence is TGTGCCAGTAGTATAGATCCCGGGGGGGCCCCAGATACGCAGTATTTT. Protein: CASSIDPGGAPDTQYF.

The CDR3 DNA follows: TGTGCTAGTGGTTTGGTAGGAACAGGGGGCATGAACACTGAAGCTTTCTTT. This sequence encodes CASGLVGTGGMNTEAFF. This rearrangement joins TRBV12-5 to TRBJ1-1; 9 bases map to TRBD1. Germline V gene lookup returns CDR1 LGHNT and CDR2 FRNRAP. This CDR3 has 17 residues. V gave up 0 bases and J gave up 0 bases; unmatched junction bases: 5.

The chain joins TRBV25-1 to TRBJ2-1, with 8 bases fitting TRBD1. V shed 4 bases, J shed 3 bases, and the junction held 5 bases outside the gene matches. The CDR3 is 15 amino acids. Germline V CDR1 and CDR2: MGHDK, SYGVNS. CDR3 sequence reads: CASSGTGNIYNEQFF. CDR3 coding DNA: TGTGCCAGCAGTGGGACAGGGAACATCTACAATGAGCAGTTCTTC.

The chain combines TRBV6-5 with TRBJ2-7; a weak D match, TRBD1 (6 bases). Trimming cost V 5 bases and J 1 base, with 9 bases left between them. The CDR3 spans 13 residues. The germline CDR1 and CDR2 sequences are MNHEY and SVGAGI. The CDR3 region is CASSPDRSYEQYF. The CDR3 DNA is TGTGCCAGCAGTCCGGACAGATCCTACGAGCAGTACTTC.

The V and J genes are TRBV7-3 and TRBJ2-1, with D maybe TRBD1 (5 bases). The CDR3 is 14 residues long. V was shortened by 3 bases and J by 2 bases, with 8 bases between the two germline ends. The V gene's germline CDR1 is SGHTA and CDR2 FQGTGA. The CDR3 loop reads CASSLQGPYNEQFF. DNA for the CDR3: TGTGCCAGCAGCTTGCAGGGCCCCTACAATGAGCAGTTCTTC.

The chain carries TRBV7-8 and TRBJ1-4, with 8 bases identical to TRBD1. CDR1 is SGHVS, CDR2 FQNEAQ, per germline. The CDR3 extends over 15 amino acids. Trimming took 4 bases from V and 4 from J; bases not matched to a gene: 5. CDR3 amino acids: CASSSPTGVNEKLFF. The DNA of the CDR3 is TGTGCCAGCAGCTCCCCGACAGGGGTTAATGAAAAACTGTTTTTT.

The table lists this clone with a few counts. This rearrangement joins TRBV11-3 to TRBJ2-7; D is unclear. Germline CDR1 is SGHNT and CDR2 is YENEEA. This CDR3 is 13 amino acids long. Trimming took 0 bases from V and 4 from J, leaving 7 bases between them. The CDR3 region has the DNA TGTGCCAGCAGCTTAGATAAACTTTACGAGCAGTACTTC. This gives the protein CASSLDKLYEQYF.

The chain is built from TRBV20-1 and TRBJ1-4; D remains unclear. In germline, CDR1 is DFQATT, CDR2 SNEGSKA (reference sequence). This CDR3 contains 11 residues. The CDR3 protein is CGRLGNEKLFF. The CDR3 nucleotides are TGCGGTAGACTGGGTAATGAAAAACTGTTTTTT.

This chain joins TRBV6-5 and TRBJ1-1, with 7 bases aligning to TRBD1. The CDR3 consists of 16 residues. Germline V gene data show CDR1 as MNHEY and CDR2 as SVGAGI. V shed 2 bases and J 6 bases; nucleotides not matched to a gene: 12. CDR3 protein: CASSYTGTVANAEAFF. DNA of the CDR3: TGTGCCAGCAGTTACACCGGGACAGTCGCCAACGCTGAAGCTTTCTTT.